This T cell receptor (beta chain) was retrieved from a study of blood T cell repertoires in COVID-19. Study background: Specimens from acute and convalescent COVID-19 originated in the United States, Italy and Spain. T cells, B-cell-depleted T cells, or PBMCs supplied cDNA or gDNA.

Source study methods: Cell counts per sample came from amplifying reference gene primers. Assay: immunoSEQ multiplex PCR; the TCRdb copy retains only in-frame clones and omits some. The V and J calls and clone size come from that table; D and trimming were worked out from the DNA. The table lists about 88,000 clones, about 91% of them singletons, with approximately 5.2% in the top ten. This CDR3 spans 13 amino acids. Looked up from germline, CDR1 is SEHNR and CDR2 is FQNEAQ (reference sequence). V dropped 5 bases and J dropped 2 bases, with 10 bases sitting between them. This TCR was sampled from a woman older than 75 with active COVID-19. The rearrangement links TRBV7-9 to TRBJ2-7; a possible D gene is TRBD1 (6 bases). Sequenced input: peripheral blood. The CDR3 coding sequence is TGTGCCAGCAGCCGACAGGACACCTACGAGCAGTACTTC. It codes for CASSRQDTYEQYF. Drawing the rest from reference TRBV7-9 and TRBJ2-7, the complete variable domain is DTGVSQNPRHKITKRGQNVTFRCDPISEHNRLYWYRQTLGQGPEFLTYFQNEAQLEKSRLLSDRFSAERPKGSFSTLEIQRTEQGDSAMYLCASSRQDTYEQYFGPGTRLTVT.